The clone carrying this TCR beta chain was seen a single time. This sample was included in a study of blood T cell repertoires in COVID-19. Background on the study: There were acute and convalescent COVID-19 samples, and they came from the United States, Italy and Spain. PBMCs, B-cell-depleted T cells, or T cells provided the cDNA or gDNA that made up the material.

The germline V gene has CDR1 LGHDT and CDR2 YNNKEL (reference sequence). Deletions cut 1 base from V and 6 bases from J, with 13 bases between. The CDR3 length is 16 residues. Per the original data handling: Amplification from reference gene primers served as the basis for estimated nucleated cell counts. Data came from immunoSEQ multiplex PCR; TCRdb stores just in-frame clones and leaves some out. The DNA gave D and trimming, while V, J and clone size come from that table. In the table there are over 120,000 clones, more than 85% of which are singletons. The clonotype originates from a man in his 60s with active or convalescent COVID-19. The chain recombines TRBV3-1 (or the pseudogene TRBV3-2) with TRBJ1-6, with D perhaps TRBD1 (5 bases). Sequencing was carried out using peripheral blood. This CDR3 reads CASSQGVGQGNSPLHF. In DNA, the CDR3 is TGTGCCAGCAGCCAAGGCGTGGGGCAGGGTAATTCACCCCTCCACTTT.